This T cell receptor (beta chain) was captured by sequencing in a study of blood T cell repertoires in COVID-19. The overall study: The United States, Italy and Spain were the sources of the acute and convalescent COVID-19 samples. T cells, B-cell-depleted T cells, or PBMCs supplied cDNA or gDNA.

As processed by the authors: Researchers report that nucleated cell counts were estimated from reference gene primer amplification. TCRdb keeps only in-frame clones here, not all; method: immunoSEQ multiplex PCR. The V and J calls and clone size were taken over from that table, and D and trimming were inferred from the DNA. The sample holds over 350,000 clones; approximately 90% are singletons and the top ten take 1.4%. Germline V CDR1 and CDR2: SGHNT, YYREEE (reference sequence). Trimming at V came to 2 bases and at J to 4 bases, leaving 13 bases not matched to a gene. This CDR3 comprises 17 residues.

This TCR came from a woman under 40 with active or convalescent COVID-19. The specimen sequenced was peripheral blood. The chain joins TRBV5-4 to TRBJ2-3; 7 bases map to TRBD1. In DNA, the CDR3 is TGTGCCAGCAGCTTTCAGTCCCCCGACAGGGCTCCAGATACGCAGTATTTT. Amino acids: CASSFQSPDRAPDTQYF.